This paragraph reports one T cell receptor (beta chain). What it binds is not known. The record originates from a study of cytomegalovirus exposure and HLA in healthy donors. The study's findings and limits: In terms of immune exposure information, only CMV serostatus was available.

The PCR had 60 Vbeta and 13 Jbeta primers. Libraries were prepared by immunoSEQ multiplex PCR; TCRdb keeps only in-frame clonotypes and omits some of them. Its clone listing holds approximately 110,000 clones. V trimming: 6 bases; J trimming: 5 bases; junction bases outside the gene matches: 10. The CDR3 runs to 15 residues. CDR1 and CDR2 from the germline V gene are SNHLY and FYNNEI. The receptor's source is a man between 25 and 39 years old in good health and CMV-seronegative. Sample: PBMCs. The V call is TRBV2, the J call TRBJ2-7; 10 bases map to TRBD2. The CDR3 bases are TGTGCCAGCAGCCTCTTGAGCGGGAGGGGCAACGAGCAGTACTTC. The encoded protein is CASSLLSGRGNEQYF.